In this sample, the clone carrying this T cell receptor (beta chain) turned up a few times. These data belong to a study of blood T cell repertoires in COVID-19. Germline-derived CDR1 and CDR2 are LGHDT and YNNKEL (reference sequence). Deletions cut 3 bases from V and 8 bases from J, with 16 bases between. This CDR3 is 14 amino acids long. Sequencing used immunoSEQ multiplex PCR; TCRdb keeps in-frame clones, though not all of them. This sample has under 200,000 clones, with 82% found just once. The genes are TRBV3-1 (or the pseudogene TRBV3-2) and TRBJ1-2, with a weak D call TRBD1 (5 bases). This clonotype originated in a woman aged 55-70 years with COVID-19, enrolled during active disease. The sequenced sample consisted of peripheral blood. CDR3 in amino acids: CASSHTGPSTGYTF. Written as DNA, the CDR3 is TGTGCCAGCAGCCACACAGGCCCCTCTACAGGCTACACCTTC.